This entry is about one T cell receptor beta chain. The antigen is not known. These data originate in a study of T cell responses to AZD1222 COVID-19 vaccine. This CDR3 has 16 amino acids. The V gene end was trimmed by 4 bases and the J gene end by 8 bases; junction bases not matched to a gene: 11. Germline V gene sequence: CDR1 SGHVS, CDR2 FQNEAQ. The assay was immunoSEQ multiplex PCR, and TCRdb's table has in-frame clones only and misses some. This sample carries about 93,000 clones, approximately 86% of them seen once, and the ten largest clones take roughly 6%. Study-level findings and limits: Clonal diversity was possibly underestimated; the donors were predominantly white British and more often female. No day 14 peak samples; only post-peak repertoires were characterized.

The TCR originated in an adult in good health. The chain uses TRBV7-8 and TRBJ1-2; 12 bases map to TRBD1. The source material was peripheral blood, sampled on day 0 of AZD1222 vaccination. CDR3 sequence reads: CASSSTGTGGVWGYTF. As DNA, the CDR3 is TGTGCCAGCAGCTCCACCGGGACAGGGGGCGTTTGGGGCTACACCTTC.